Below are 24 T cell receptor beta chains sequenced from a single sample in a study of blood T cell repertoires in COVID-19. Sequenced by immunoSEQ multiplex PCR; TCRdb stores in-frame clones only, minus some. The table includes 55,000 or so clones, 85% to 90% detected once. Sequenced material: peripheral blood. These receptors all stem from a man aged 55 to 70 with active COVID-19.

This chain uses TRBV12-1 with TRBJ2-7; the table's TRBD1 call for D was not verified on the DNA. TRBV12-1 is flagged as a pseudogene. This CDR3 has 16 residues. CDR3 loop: CASSFGGDRTADEQYF. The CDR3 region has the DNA TGTGCCAGCAGCTTTGGGGGCGACCGAACGGCGGACGAGCAGTACTTC.

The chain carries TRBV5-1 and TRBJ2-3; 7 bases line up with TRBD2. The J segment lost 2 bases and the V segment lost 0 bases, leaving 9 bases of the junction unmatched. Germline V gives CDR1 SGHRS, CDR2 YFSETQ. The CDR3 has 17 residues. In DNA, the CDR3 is TGCGCCAGCAGCTTGGCCGGGCTAGCGGATTACACAGATACGCAGTATTTT. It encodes CASSLAGLADYTDTQYF.

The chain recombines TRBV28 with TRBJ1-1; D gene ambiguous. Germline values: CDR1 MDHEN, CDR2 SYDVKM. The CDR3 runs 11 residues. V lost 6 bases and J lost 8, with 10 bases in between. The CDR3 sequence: CASRLRQEAFF. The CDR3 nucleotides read TGTGCCAGCAGACTGAGACAAGAAGCTTTCTTT.

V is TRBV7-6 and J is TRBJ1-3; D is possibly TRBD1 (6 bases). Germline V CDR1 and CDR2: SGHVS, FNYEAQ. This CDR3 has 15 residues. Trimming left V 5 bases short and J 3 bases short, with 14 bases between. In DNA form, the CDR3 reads TGTGCCAGCAGCCCGGGACACATCTTTGGAAACACCATATATTTT. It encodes CASSPGHIFGNTIYF. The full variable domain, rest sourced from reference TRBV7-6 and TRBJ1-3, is GAGVSQSPRYKVTKRGQDVALRCDPISGHVSLYWYRQALGQGPEFLTYFNYEAQQDKSGLPNDRFSAERPEGSISTLTIQRTEQRDSAMYRCASSPGHIFGNTIYFGEGSWLTVV.

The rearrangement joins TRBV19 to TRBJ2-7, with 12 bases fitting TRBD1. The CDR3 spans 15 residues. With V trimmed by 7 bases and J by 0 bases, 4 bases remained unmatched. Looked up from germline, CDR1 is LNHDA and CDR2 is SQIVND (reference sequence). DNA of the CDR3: TGTGCCAGTACGATGGGACAGGGGGCCTCCTACGAGCAGTACTTC. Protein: CASTMGQGASYEQYF.

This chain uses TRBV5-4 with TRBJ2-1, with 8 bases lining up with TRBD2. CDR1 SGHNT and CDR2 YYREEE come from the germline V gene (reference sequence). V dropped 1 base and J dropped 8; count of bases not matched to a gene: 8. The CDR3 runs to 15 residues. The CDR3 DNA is TGTGCCAGCAGCTTGTGGAGTAGCGGGGTAGATGAGCAGTTCTTC. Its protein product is CASSLWSSGVDEQFF.

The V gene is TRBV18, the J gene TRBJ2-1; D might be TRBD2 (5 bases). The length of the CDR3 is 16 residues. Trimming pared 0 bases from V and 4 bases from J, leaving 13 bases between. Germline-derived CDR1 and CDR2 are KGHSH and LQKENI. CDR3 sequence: CASSPPSERRYNEQFF. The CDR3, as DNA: TGTGCCAGCTCACCACCGAGTGAGCGGCGTTACAATGAGCAGTTCTTC.

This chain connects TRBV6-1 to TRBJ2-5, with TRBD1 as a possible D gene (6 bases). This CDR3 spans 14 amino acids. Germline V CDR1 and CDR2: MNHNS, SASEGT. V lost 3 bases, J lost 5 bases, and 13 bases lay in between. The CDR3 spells CASSDGTTRETQYF. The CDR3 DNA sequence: TGTGCCAGCAGTGACGGGACAACGAGGGAGACCCAGTACTTC.

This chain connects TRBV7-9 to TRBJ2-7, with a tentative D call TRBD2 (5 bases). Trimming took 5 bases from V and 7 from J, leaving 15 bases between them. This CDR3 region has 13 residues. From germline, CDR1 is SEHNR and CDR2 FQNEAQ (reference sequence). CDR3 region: CASSPGSGGEQYF. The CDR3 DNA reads TGTGCCAGCAGCCCCGGTTCAGGCGGGGAGCAGTACTTC.

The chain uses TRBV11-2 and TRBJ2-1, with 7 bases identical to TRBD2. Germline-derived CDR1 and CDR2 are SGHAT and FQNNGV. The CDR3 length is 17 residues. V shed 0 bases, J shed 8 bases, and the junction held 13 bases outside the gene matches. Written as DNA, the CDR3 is TGTGCCAGCAGCTTAGATCTTGGGGGAGGGCGTCGCTATGAGCAGTTCTTC. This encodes CASSLDLGGGRRYEQFF.

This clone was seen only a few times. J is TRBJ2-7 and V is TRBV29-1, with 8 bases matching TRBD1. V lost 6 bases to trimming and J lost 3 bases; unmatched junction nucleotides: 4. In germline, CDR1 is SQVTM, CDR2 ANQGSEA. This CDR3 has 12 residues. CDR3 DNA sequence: TGCAGCGTCGGACAGGGTGTCTACGAGCAGTACTTC. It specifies CSVGQGVYEQYF.

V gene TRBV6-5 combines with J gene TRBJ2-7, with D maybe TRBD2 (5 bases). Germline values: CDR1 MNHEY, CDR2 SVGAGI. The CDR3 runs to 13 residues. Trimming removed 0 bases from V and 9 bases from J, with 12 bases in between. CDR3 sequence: CASSYSSSRGQYF. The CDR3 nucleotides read TGTGCCAGCAGTTACTCGTCTAGCCGGGGGCAGTACTTC.

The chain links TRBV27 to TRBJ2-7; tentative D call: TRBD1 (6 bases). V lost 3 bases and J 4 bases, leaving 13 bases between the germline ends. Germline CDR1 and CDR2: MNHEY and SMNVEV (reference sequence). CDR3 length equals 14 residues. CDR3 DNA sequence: TGTGCCAGCAGTTTTGGGGGCGCAACGTACGAGCAGTACTTC. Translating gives CASSFGGATYEQYF.

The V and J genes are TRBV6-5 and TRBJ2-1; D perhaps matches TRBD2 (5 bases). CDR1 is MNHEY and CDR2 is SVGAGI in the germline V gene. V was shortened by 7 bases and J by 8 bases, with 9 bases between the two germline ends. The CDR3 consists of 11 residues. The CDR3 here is CASTRRDEQFF. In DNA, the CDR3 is TGTGCCAGCACCCGGCGGGATGAGCAGTTCTTC.

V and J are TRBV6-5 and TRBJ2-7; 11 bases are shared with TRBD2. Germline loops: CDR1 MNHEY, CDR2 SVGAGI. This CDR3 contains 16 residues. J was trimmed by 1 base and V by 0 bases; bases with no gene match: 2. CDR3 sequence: CASSYSRLAGSYEQYF. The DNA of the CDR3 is TGTGCCAGCAGTTACTCCAGACTAGCGGGATCCTACGAGCAGTACTTC.

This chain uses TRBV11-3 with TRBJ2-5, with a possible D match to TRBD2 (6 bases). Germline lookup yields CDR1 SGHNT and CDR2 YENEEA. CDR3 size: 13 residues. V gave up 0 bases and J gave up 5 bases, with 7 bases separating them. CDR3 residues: CASSLESGETQYF. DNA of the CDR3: TGTGCCAGCAGCTTAGAGAGCGGGGAGACCCAGTACTTC.

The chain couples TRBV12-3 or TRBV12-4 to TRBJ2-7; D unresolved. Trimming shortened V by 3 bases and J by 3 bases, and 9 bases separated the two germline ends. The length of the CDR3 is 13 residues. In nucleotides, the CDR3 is TGTGCCAGCAGTTTCTATATCGGCTACGAGCAGTACTTC. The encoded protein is CASSFYIGYEQYF.

CDR3 nucleotide sequence: TGTGCCAGCAGTGACCGGGGTACCTATGGCTACACCTTC. Protein product: CASSDRGTYGYTF. The gene calls are TRBV25-1 and TRBJ1-2; D gene unclear. The ends were cut back, 3 bases at V and 4 bases at J, with 9 bases in the middle. The CDR3 spans 13 residues. Germline CDR1 and CDR2: MGHDK and SYGVNS.

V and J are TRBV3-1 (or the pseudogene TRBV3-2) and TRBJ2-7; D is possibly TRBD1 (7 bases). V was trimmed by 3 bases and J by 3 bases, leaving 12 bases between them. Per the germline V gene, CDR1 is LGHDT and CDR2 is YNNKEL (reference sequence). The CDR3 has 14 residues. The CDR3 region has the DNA TGTGCCAGCAGCCATCAGGGGGGCGGCTACGAGCAGTACTTC. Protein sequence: CASSHQGGGYEQYF.

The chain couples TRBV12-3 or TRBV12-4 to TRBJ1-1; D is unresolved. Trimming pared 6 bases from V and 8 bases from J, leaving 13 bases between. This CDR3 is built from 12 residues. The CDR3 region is CASRVTQAEAFF. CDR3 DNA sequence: TGTGCCAGCAGAGTGACCCAGGCCGAAGCTTTCTTT.

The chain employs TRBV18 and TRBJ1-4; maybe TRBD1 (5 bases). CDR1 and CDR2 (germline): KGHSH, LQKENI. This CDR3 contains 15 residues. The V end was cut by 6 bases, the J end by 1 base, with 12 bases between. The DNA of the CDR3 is TGTGCCAGCTCCTTCGGGGGGGGAACTAATGAAAAACTGTTTTTT. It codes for CASSFGGGTNEKLFF.

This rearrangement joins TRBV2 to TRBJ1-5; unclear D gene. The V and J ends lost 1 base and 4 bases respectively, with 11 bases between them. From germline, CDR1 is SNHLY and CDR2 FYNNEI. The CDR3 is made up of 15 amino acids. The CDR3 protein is CASSEEAGGNQPQHF. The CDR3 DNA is TGTGCCAGCAGTGAAGAGGCAGGAGGAAATCAGCCCCAGCATTTT.

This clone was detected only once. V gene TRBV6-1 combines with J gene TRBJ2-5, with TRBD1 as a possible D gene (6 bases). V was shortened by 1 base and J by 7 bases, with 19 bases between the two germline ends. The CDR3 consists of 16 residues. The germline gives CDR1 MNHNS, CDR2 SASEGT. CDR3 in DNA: TGTGCCAGCAGTGAAGGCTGGGGGCTGGTGCGAGGGACCCAGTACTTC. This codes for CASSEGWGLVRGTQYF.

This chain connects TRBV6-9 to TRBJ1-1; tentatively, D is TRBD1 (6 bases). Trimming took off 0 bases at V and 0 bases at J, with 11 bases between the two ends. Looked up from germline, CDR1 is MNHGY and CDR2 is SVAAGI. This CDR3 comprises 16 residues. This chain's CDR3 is CASSYSTGPMNTEAFF. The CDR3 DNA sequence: TGTGCCAGCAGTTATTCGACAGGTCCCATGAACACTGAAGCTTTCTTT.